The next 22 T cell receptor beta chains were all read from a single sample in a study of T cell responses to AZD1222 COVID-19 vaccine. Some clones are missing from TCRdb's copy, which holds only in-frame ones; the method was immunoSEQ multiplex PCR. The sample contains over 20,000 clones, over 75% of which appear only once. The sequencing here drew on peripheral blood, taken 28 days after the second AZD1222 dose. The receptors were sampled from an adult who received the AZD1222 COVID-19 vaccine.

The chain recombines TRBV9 with TRBJ2-7; TRBD1 aligns across 8 bases. The length of the CDR3 is 14 residues. In germline, CDR1 is SGDLS, CDR2 YYNGEE. The junction had 2 bases not matched to a gene; V was cut back by 3 bases and J by 0 bases. As DNA, the CDR3 is TGTGCCAGCAGCGACAGGGGGACCTCCTACGAGCAGTACTTC. Protein sequence: CASSDRGTSYEQYF. The complete variable domain, with remaining parts taken from reference TRBV9 and TRBJ2-7, reads DSGVTQTPKHLITATGQRVTLRCSPRSGDLSVYWYQQSLDQGLQFLIQYYNGEERAKGNILERFSAQQFPDLHSELNLSSLELGDSALYFCASSDRGTSYEQYFGPGTRLTVT.

This chain links TRBV3-1 (or the pseudogene TRBV3-2) with TRBJ2-7, with TRBD2 matching 13 bases. Trimming at V came to 1 base and at J to 0 bases, leaving 6 bases not matched to a gene. In germline, CDR1 is LGHDT, CDR2 YNNKEL (reference sequence). The CDR3 loop spans 18 amino acids. CDR3 DNA sequence: TGTGCCAGCAGCCAAGGAGCGACTAGCGGGGGGCGCTCCTACGAGCAGTACTTC. It codes for CASSQGATSGGRSYEQYF.

This clone has a single count. This chain connects TRBV7-9 to TRBJ2-1, with D perhaps assigned TRBD1 or TRBD2 (6 bases each). CDR3 length equals 16 residues. V lost 0 bases, J lost 4 bases, and 13 bases lay in between. CDR1 and CDR2 from the germline V gene are SEHNR and FQNEAQ (reference sequence). CDR3: CASSLAGAGGYNEQFF. CDR3 nucleotide sequence: TGTGCCAGCAGCTTAGCGGGGGCCGGGGGATACAATGAGCAGTTCTTC.

The genes are TRBV13 and TRBJ1-1; tentative D call: TRBD1 (5 bases). Germline V gene lookup returns CDR1 PRHDT and CDR2 FYEKMQ (reference sequence). The CDR3 length is 13 residues. Trimming took 8 bases from V and 0 from J, leaving 10 bases between them. CDR3: CASAQGMNTEAFF. The CDR3, as DNA: TGTGCCAGCGCCCAGGGTATGAACACTGAAGCTTTCTTT.

The CDR3 here is CSASNRRETQYF. CDR3 coding DNA: TGCAGTGCTAGTAACAGGAGGGAGACCCAGTACTTC. J is TRBJ2-5 and V is TRBV20-1; D tentatively fits TRBD1 or TRBD2 (5 bases each). Trimming pared 3 bases from V and 5 bases from J, leaving 10 bases between. The germline gives CDR1 DFQATT, CDR2 SNEGSKA (reference sequence). The CDR3 spans 12 residues.

The genes are TRBV3-1 (or the pseudogene TRBV3-2) and TRBJ2-1; the D gene is possibly TRBD2 (5 bases). V was shortened by 0 bases and J by 10 bases, with 7 bases between the two germline ends. The CDR3 has 12 amino acids. CDR1 is LGHDT, CDR2 YNNKEL, per germline (reference sequence). The CDR3 DNA sequence: TGTGCCAGCAGCCAAGAATGGAGGGAGCAGTTCTTC. As protein: CASSQEWREQFF.

The gene calls are TRBV5-4 and TRBJ2-2; D perhaps matches TRBD2 (6 bases). V was trimmed by 0 bases and J by 5 bases, leaving 14 bases between them. CDR3 length: 16 residues. Germline V CDR1 and CDR2: SGHNT, YYREEE (reference sequence). The CDR3 here is CASSLAAGQGTGELFF. DNA of the CDR3: TGTGCCAGCAGCTTGGCAGCGGGTCAAGGAACCGGGGAGCTGTTTTTT.

This clone was found a few times. The J gene is TRBJ2-7, the V gene TRBV6-5; D not resolved. In germline, CDR1 is MNHEY, CDR2 SVGAGI. V was pared by 2 bases and J by 3 bases, with 11 bases between. This CDR3 contains 14 residues. The CDR3 is CASSYGFGIYEQYF. The CDR3 region has the DNA TGTGCCAGCAGTTACGGTTTCGGAATCTACGAGCAGTACTTC.

The CDR3 protein is CASSLGQSYGYTF. The CDR3 DNA follows: TGTGCCAGCAGCTTGGGACAGAGCTATGGCTACACCTTC. The chain joins TRBV12-3 or TRBV12-4 to TRBJ1-2; 7 positions match TRBD1. CDR3 length: 13 residues. The V gene end was trimmed by 6 bases and the J gene end by 4 bases; junction bases not matched to a gene: 5.

Remarks on this clone: The junction departs from germline at one end; a sequencing error may be responsible. V and J are TRBV6-1 and TRBJ2-3, with 10 nucleotides matching TRBD2. The CDR3 runs to 15 residues. Looked up from germline, CDR1 is MNHNS and CDR2 is SASEGT. The CDR3 nucleotides read TGTGCCAGCAGAGAAGCGGGGGGGCCATCAGATACGCAGTATTTT. Translating it yields CASREAGGPSDTQYF.

The V call is TRBV5-4, the J call TRBJ2-5, with D maybe TRBD2 (5 bases). Germline loops: CDR1 SGHNT, CDR2 YYREEE (reference sequence). This CDR3 region has 13 residues. Trimming took off 5 bases at V and 2 bases at J, with 10 bases between the two ends. CDR3 region: CASSQTTQETQYF. As DNA, the CDR3 is TGTGCCAGCAGTCAGACTACTCAAGAGACCCAGTACTTC.

The chain joins TRBV7-9 to TRBJ1-5; D is possibly TRBD1 (5 bases). The CDR3 totals 16 residues. Germline CDR1 reads SEHNR; CDR2 reads FQNEAQ (reference sequence). The V gene lost 1 base and the J gene lost 2 bases, with 12 bases spanning the gap. The DNA of the CDR3 is TGTGCCAGCAGCTTAGGGGTCGGGGGAGGCAATCAGCCCCAGCATTTT. Protein product: CASSLGVGGGNQPQHF.

The rearrangement uses TRBV12-3 or TRBV12-4 and TRBJ1-4, with D unresolved. V was shortened by 5 bases and J by 10 bases, with 11 bases between the two germline ends. The CDR3 consists of 12 residues. The CDR3 region is CASSDSQRKLFF. CDR3 sequence (DNA): TGTGCCAGCAGTGATTCCCAGCGAAAACTGTTTTTT.

This chain connects TRBV2 to TRBJ2-1; D not certain. V dropped 6 bases and J dropped 4 bases, with 10 bases sitting between them. CDR3 size: 13 residues. Germline V gene lookup returns CDR1 SNHLY and CDR2 FYNNEI. The CDR3 is CASRGQEYNEQFF. CDR3 nucleotides: TGTGCCAGCAGAGGCCAGGAGTACAATGAGCAGTTCTTC.

The chain employs TRBV4-3 and TRBJ2-1, with 8 nucleotides matching TRBD2. V gave up 4 bases and J gave up 10 bases; unmatched junction bases: 9. CDR3 size: 14 residues. In germline, CDR1 is LGHNA, CDR2 YSLEER. The CDR3 bases are TGCGCCAGCAGCCTCAACGGGGGGGCCGGGGAGCAGTTCTTC. Residues: CASSLNGGAGEQFF.

The chain carries TRBV7-2 and TRBJ2-1; D call uncertain. Germline CDR1 reads SGHTA; CDR2 reads FQGNSA. The CDR3 runs to 15 residues. Deletions cut 5 bases from V and 0 bases from J, with 11 bases between. The CDR3 nucleotides read TGTGCCAGCAGCGCCGCTAGTAACTCCTACAATGAGCAGTTCTTC. Protein: CASSAASNSYNEQFF.

The V call is TRBV10-3, the J call TRBJ1-6; D is ambiguous. Germline V lookup: CDR1 ENHRY, CDR2 SYGVKD. Trimming removed 3 bases from V and 6 bases from J, with 18 bases in between. The CDR3 length is 17 residues. CDR3 coding DNA: TGTGCCATCAGTGAAGGAGGGTTGATCCTCGGTAATTCACCCCTCCACTTT. Protein: CAISEGGLILGNSPLHF.

The chain carries TRBV15 and TRBJ1-1, with 8 bases fitting TRBD1. V shed 5 bases and J 2 bases; nucleotides not matched to a gene: 7. This CDR3 is 15 amino acids long. The germline V gene encodes CDR1 LNHNV and CDR2 YYDKDF (reference sequence). The CDR3 DNA follows: TGTGCCACCAGCGTAGCTGGACAGGGAAACACTGAAGCTTTCTTT. The encoded protein is CATSVAGQGNTEAFF.

The chain joins TRBV9 to TRBJ1-2; TRBD1 might be the D (6 bases). The CDR3 runs to 15 residues. The V end lost 2 bases, the J end lost 7 bases, and 18 bases lay between the germline ends. Germline CDR1 SGDLS, CDR2 YYNGEE. In DNA form, the CDR3 reads TGTGCCAGCAGCGTCGGTGGGGGGGCTTCTGGTGGCTACACCTTC. This translates into CASSVGGGASGGYTF.

This chain connects TRBV5-1 to TRBJ2-1; TRBD2 matches at 11 bases. The length of the CDR3 is 15 residues. Germline V gene sequence: CDR1 SGHRS, CDR2 YFSETQ. V was clipped by 3 bases and J by 7 bases; unmatched bases: 6. CDR3 in amino acids: CASSSRPSGGNEQFF. As DNA, the CDR3 is TGCGCCAGCAGCTCCCGTCCTAGCGGGGGGAATGAGCAGTTCTTC.

This chain's CDR3 is CASRPQLVTSPADTQYF. CDR3 DNA sequence: TGTGCCAGTCGCCCACAACTCGTGACTAGCCCGGCAGATACGCAGTATTTT. The genes are TRBV18 and TRBJ2-3, with 7 bases that match TRBD2. The CDR3 has 17 residues. Germline V lookup: CDR1 KGHSH, CDR2 LQKENI. V trimming: 9 bases; J trimming: 4 bases; junction bases outside the gene matches: 19. Full variable domain (remainder filled in from reference TRBV18 and TRBJ2-3): NAGVMQNPRHLVRRRGQEARLRCSPMKGHSHVYWYRQLPEEGLKFMVYLQKENIIDESGMPKERFSAEFPKEGPSILRIQQVVRGDSAAYFCASRPQLVTSPADTQYFGPGTRLTVL.

V gene TRBV2 combines with J gene TRBJ2-2; D is possibly TRBD2 (7 bases). V shed 7 bases and J shed 4 bases, with 16 bases lying between them. CDR1 SNHLY and CDR2 FYNNEI come from the germline V gene. The CDR3 extends over 15 amino acids. CDR3 protein: CASMLPGGFTGELFF. As DNA, the CDR3 is TGTGCCAGCATGCTACCGGGGGGCTTCACCGGGGAGCTGTTTTTT.